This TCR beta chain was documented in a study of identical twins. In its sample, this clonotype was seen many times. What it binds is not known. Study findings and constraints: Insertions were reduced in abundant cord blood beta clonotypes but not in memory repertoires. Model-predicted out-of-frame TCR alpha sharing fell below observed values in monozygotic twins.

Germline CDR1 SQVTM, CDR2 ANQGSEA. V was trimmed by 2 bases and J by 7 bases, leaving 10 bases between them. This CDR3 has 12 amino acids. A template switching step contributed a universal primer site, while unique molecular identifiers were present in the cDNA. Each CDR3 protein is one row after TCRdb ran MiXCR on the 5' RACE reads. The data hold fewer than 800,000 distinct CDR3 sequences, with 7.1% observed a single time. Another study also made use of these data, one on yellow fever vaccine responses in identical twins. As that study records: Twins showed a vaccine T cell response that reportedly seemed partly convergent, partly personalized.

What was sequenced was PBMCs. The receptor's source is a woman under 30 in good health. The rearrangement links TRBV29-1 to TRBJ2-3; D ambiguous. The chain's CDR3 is CSVESTSYTQYF. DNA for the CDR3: TGCAGCGTTGAATCGACAAGCTATACGCAGTATTTT.